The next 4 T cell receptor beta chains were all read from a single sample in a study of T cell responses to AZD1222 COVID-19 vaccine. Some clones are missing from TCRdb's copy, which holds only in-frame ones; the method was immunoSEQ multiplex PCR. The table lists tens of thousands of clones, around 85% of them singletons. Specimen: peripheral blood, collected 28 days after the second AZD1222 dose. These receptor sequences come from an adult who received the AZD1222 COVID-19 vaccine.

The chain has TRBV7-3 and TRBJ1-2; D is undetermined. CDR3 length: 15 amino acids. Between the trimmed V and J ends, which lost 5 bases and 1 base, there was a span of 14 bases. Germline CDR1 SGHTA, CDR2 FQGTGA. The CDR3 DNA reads TGTGCCAGCAGCGCGAAGGGAGGTTTTAACTATGGCTACACCTTC. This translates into CASSAKGGFNYGYTF.

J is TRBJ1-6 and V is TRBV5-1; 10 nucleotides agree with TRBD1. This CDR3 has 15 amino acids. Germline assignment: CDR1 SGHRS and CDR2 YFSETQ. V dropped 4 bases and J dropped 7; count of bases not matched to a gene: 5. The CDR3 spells CASSQGQGGNSPLHF. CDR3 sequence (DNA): TGCGCCAGCAGCCAAGGACAGGGGGGGAATTCACCCCTCCACTTT. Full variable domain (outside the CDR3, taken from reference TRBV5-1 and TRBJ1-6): KAGVTQTPRYLIKTRGQQVTLSCSPISGHRSVSWYQQTPGQGLQFLFEYFSETQRNKGNFPGRFSGRQFSNSRSEMNVSTLELGDSALYLCASSQGQGGNSPLHFGNGTRLTVT.

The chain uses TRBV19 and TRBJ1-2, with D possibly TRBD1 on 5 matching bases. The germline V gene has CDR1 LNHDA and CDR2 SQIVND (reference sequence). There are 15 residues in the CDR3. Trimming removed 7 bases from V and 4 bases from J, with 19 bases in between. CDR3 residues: CASTMGDTWGYGYTF. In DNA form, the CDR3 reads TGTGCCAGTACCATGGGGGATACTTGGGGCTATGGCTACACCTTC.

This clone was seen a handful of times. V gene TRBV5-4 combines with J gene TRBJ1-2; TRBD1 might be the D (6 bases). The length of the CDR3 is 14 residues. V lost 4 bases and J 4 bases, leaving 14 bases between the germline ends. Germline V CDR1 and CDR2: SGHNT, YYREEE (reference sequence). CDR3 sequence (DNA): TGTGCCAGCAGCACCTTAGGGGGAGGCTATGGCTACACCTTC. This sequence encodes CASSTLGGGYGYTF.